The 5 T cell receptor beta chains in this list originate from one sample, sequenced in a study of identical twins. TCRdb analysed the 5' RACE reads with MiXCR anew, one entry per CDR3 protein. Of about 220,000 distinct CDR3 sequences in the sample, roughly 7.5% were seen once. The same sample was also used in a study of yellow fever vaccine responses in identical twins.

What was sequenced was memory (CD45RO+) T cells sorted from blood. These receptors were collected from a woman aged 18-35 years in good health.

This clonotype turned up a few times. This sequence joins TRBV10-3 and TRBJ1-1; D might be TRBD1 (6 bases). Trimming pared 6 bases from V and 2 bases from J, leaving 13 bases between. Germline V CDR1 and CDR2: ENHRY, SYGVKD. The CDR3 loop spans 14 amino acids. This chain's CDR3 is CAIRGEGDNTEAFF. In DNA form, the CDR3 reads TGTGCCATCAGGGGCGAGGGGGATAACACTGAAGCTTTCTTT.

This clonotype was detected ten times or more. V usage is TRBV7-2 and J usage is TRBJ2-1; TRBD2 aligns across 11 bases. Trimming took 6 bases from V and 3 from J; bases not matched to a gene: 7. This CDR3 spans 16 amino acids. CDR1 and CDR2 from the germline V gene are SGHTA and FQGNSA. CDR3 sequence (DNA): TGTGCCAGCAGTAGGGGTGGGACTAGCGGCTACAATGAGCAGTTCTTC. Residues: CASSRGGTSGYNEQFF.

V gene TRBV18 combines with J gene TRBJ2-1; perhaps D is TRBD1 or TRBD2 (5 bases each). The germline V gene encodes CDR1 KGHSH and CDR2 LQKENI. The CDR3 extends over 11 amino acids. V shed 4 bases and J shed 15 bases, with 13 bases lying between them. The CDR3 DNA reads TGTGCCAGCTCACTACCGGGACCCCCGTTCTTC. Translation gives CASSLPGPPFF.

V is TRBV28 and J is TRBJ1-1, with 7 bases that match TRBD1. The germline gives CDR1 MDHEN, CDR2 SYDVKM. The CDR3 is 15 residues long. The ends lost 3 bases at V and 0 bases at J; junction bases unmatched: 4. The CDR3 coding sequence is TGTGCCAGCAGTTTGACAGGGTCGGTGAACACTGAAGCTTTCTTT. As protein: CASSLTGSVNTEAFF. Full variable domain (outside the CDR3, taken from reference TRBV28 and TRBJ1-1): DVKVTQSSRYLVKRTGEKVFLECVQDMDHENMFWYRQDPGLGLRLIYFSYDVKMKEKGDIPEGYSVSREKKERFSLILESASTNQTSMYLCASSLTGSVNTEAFFGQGTRLTVV.

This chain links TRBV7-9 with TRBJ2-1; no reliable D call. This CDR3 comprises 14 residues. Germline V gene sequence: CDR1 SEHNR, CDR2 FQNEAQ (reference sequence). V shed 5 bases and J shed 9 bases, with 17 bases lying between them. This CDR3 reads CASSHSAQTREQFF. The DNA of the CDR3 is TGTGCCAGCAGCCATTCCGCCCAGACCCGTGAGCAGTTCTTC.